This T cell receptor (beta chain) is drawn from a study of T cell responses to AZD1222 COVID-19 vaccine listed by TCRdb under 2021. About the investigation overall: TCR sequencing covered 233 trial participants: some 210 given two doses of AZD1222 and 26 given two doses of MenACWY control vaccine. Trial participants were enrolled by age into subgroups of 18-55, 56-69 and 70-plus years, and around 150, 29 and 61 TCR-sequenced participants, respectively, were included in these subgroups. Broad study findings and their caveats: Most participants were white British and females outnumbered males, and the authors suggested that clonal diversity may have been underestimated. In the small 56-69-year group, the increase in depth fell short of significance, most likely because of low power. Reportedly, almost half of the unique spike-specific TCRs recognized epitopes lying outside the regions that are mutated in the B.1.351 and B.1.1.7 variants. Because no day 14 peak-response samples were available, the repertoires could be characterized only after the peak T cell response. The whole spike protein was spanned by vaccine-associated CD4 TCRs, and dominant responses were seen in regions 160-218 and 743-854. A significant rise in spike-specific TCR breadth and depth was observed after two AZD1222 doses relative to day 0 and relative to MenACWY recipients. Only six or seven AZD1222 recipients were SARS-CoV-2 seropositive at baseline, limiting conclusions about previously exposed vaccinees.

V ends up 2 bases short and J 5 bases short, with an unmatched junction base count of 4. The CDR3, cysteine through phenylalanine, is 15 amino acids long. Just CDR3 DNA is preserved here, 45 bases in frame from base 1. CDR1 and CDR2, per the germline V gene, are SGHRS and YFSETQ. To note about this clone: Which antigen it targets is not known. Per-base qualities were not stored, and no clone one base away is much larger.

The CDR3 regions of human TCRbeta chains were analyzed by immunosequencing. The authors' pipeline ran thus. TCRs in the repertoires were compared against a reference library of SARS-CoV-2-specific TCRs that had been generated with the MIRA antigen-specificity platform. Breadth meant the fraction of unique TCRs that were SARS-CoV-2-associated, whereas depth meant the fraction of total T cells that were SARS-CoV-2-associated. Using the MIRA data, each spike-specific TCR was mapped to the spike region that the TCR reacts to and placed in a CD4 or CD8 class. Log10-transformed breadth and depth values were compared by one-way ANOVA with Sidak's multiple comparisons tests. The table was pulled from immuneACCESS by TCRdb, which kept in-frame rearrangements only. Such tables lose some clones; where checked, under half of the loss comes from unresolved V genes, and the rest has no known cause. V and J calls plus clone size are reproduced from that table; the DNA served to infer D and trimming. Here the sample has around 140,000 clones; around 92% occur a single time. Jointly, the top ten make up approximately 3.5% of the sample.

Reading the label with the study, this specimen's time point is: about 28 days (+/-7) after the second vaccine dose. AZD1222 recipients given second doses at about 4 weeks or at about 12 weeks were pooled, since spike-specific TCR depth and breadth were not found to differ between the two schedules. Vaccinee samples came from UK trials COV001 and COV002, including a single-blind randomized controlled phase 2/3 trial of AZD1222 (ChAdOx1 nCoV-19) in healthy adults. For TCRbeta chain sequencing, PBMC samples were collected from trial participants at day 0 and at day 28 after the second dose. In this chain, TRBV5-1 is recombined with TRBJ2-2, with 9 bases in between that match TRBD1. The sequences come from peripheral blood, collected 28 days after the second AZD1222 dose. The receptor's source is an adult who received the AZD1222 COVID-19 vaccine. Here the CDR3 is given as CASSFGTGYTGELFF. The nucleotide sequence reads as follows: TGCGCCAGCAGCTTTGGGACAGGGTATACCGGGGAGCTGTTTTTT.